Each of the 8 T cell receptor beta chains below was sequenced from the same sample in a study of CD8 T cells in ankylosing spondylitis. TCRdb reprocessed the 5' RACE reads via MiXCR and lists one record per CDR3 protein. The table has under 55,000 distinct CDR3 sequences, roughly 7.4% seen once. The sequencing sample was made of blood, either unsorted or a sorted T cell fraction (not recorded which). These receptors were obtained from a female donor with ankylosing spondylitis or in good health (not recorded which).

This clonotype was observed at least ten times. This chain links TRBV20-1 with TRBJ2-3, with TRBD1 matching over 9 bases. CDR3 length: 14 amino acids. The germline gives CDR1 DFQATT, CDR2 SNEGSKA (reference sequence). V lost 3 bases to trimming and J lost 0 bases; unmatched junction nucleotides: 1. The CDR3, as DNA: TGCAGTGCTAGGGGGACAGGGAGCACAGATACGCAGTATTTT. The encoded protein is CSARGTGSTDTQYF.

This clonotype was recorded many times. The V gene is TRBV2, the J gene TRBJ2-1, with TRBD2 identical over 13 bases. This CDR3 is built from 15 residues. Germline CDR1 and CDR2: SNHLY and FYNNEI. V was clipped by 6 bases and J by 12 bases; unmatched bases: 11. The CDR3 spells CASRGTGTSGVRQFF. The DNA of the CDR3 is TGTGCCAGCAGGGGAACCGGGACTAGCGGGGTTAGGCAGTTCTTC. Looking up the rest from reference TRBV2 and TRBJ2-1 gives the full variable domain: EPEVTQTPSHQVTQMGQEVILRCVPISNHLYFYWYRQILGQKVEFLVSFYNNEISEKSEIFDDQFSVERPDGSNFTLKIRSTKLEDSAMYFCASRGTGTSGVRQFFGPGTRLTVL.

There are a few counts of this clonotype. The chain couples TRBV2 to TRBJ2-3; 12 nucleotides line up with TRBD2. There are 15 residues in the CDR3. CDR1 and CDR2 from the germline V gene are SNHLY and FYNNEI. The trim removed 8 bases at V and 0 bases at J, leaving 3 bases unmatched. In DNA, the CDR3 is TGTGCCAGCCCAACTAGCGGGGGGAGCACAGATACGCAGTATTTT. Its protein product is CASPTSGGSTDTQYF.

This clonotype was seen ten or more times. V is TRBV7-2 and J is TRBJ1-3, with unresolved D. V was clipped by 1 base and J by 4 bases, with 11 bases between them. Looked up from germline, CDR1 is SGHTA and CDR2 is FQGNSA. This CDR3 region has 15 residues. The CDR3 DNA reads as TGTGCCAGCAGCTTAGGCGGTCAACCCGGAAACACCATATATTTT. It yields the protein CASSLGGQPGNTIYF.

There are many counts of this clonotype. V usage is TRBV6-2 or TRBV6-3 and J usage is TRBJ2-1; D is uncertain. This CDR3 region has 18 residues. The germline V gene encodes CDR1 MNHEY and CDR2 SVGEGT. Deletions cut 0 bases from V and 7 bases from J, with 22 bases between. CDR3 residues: CASSYSKPKKVSLNEQFF. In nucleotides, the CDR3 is TGTGCCAGCAGTTACTCGAAGCCTAAGAAAGTTAGTTTGAATGAGCAGTTCTTC.

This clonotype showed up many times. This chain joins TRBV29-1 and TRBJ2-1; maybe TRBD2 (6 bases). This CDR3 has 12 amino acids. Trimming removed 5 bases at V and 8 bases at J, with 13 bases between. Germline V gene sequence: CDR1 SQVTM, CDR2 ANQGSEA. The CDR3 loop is CSVRSPGDEQFF. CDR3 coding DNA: TGCAGCGTTAGATCTCCGGGGGATGAGCAGTTCTTC.

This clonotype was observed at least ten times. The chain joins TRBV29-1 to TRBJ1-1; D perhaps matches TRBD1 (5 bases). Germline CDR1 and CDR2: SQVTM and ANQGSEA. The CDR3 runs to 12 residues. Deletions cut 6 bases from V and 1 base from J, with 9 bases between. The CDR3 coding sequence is TGCAGCGTCCTGACAGAGAACACTGAAGCTTTCTTT. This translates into CSVLTENTEAFF.

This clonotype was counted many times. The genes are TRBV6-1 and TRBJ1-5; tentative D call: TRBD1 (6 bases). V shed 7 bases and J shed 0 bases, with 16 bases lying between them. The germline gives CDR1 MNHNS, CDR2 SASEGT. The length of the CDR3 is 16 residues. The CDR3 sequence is CASTHGGRNSNQPQHF. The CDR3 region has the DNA TGTGCCAGCACCCACGGGGGCCGCAATAGCAATCAGCCCCAGCATTTT.